The 7 T cell receptor beta chains given below trace back to one sample, sequenced in a study of CD8 T cells in ankylosing spondylitis. TCRdb used MiXCR to reprocess the 5' RACE reads, holding one entry per CDR3 protein. This table has 230,000 or so distinct CDR3 sequences, about 24% appearing once. What was sequenced was blood, either unsorted or a sorted T cell fraction (not recorded which). These receptors came from a male donor with ankylosing spondylitis or in good health (not recorded which).

The chain links TRBV18 to TRBJ2-7; the D gene is possibly TRBD1 (5 bases). V was pared by 2 bases and J by 3 bases, with 8 bases between. Germline-derived CDR1 and CDR2 are KGHSH and LQKENI. The length of the CDR3 is 13 residues. Here the CDR3 reads CASSPSRDYEQYF. The CDR3 DNA reads TGTGCCAGCTCACCATCCAGGGACTACGAGCAGTACTTC.

This clonotype was counted many times. The CDR3 protein is CASSPTSGETQYF. The CDR3 coding sequence is TGTGCCAGCAGCCCCACTAGCGGGGAGACCCAGTACTTC. This sequence joins TRBV7-2 and TRBJ2-5; 9 bases fit TRBD2. Looked up from germline, CDR1 is SGHTA and CDR2 is FQGNSA. The CDR3 runs 13 residues. The trim removed 5 bases at V and 5 bases at J, leaving 3 bases unmatched. The full variable domain, its missing parts supplied by reference TRBV7-2 and TRBJ2-5, is GAGVSQSPSNKVTEKGKDVELRCDPISGHTALYWYRQSLGQGLEFLIYFQGNSAPDKSGLPSDRFSAERTGGSVSTLTIQRTQQEDSAVYLCASSPTSGETQYFGPGTRLLVL.

V usage is TRBV6-6 and J usage is TRBJ1-6; D might be TRBD1 (6 bases). Trimming left V 6 bases short and J 9 bases short, with 12 bases between. The CDR3 spans 13 residues. CDR1 is MNHNY and CDR2 is SVGAGI in the germline V gene (reference sequence). The CDR3 region has the DNA TGTGCCAGCAGACAGGGTGGGGGTTCACCCCTCCACTTT. Translating gives CASRQGGGSPLHF.

The chain couples TRBV20-1 to TRBJ2-3; maybe TRBD2 (5 bases). Germline lookup yields CDR1 DFQATT and CDR2 SNEGSKA (reference sequence). V was cut by 5 bases and J by 5 bases, with 11 bases left in between. This CDR3 region has 12 residues. As DNA, the CDR3 is TGCAGTGCTCGGGCCAGCGGAGATACGCAGTATTTT. Protein: CSARASGDTQYF.

The rearrangement joins TRBV10-2 to TRBJ1-1; a possible D gene is TRBD1 (5 bases). Germline V gives CDR1 WSHSY, CDR2 SAAADI. The CDR3 spans 16 residues. V was clipped by 4 bases and J by 0 bases, with 15 bases between them. CDR3 residues: CASSGWEGLMNTEAFF. CDR3 bases: TGCGCCAGCAGTGGTTGGGAGGGACTTATGAACACTGAAGCTTTCTTT.

The CDR3 sequence is CASSQDIGNNEQFF. CDR3 bases: TGCGCCAGCAGCCAAGATATTGGAAACAATGAGCAGTTCTTC. The V gene is TRBV4-1, the J gene TRBJ2-1; D is unresolved. Trimming shortened V by 0 bases and J by 5 bases, and 8 bases separated the two germline ends. The CDR3 spans 14 residues. Germline V gene sequence: CDR1 MGHRA, CDR2 YSYEKL.

The gene calls are TRBV5-1 and TRBJ2-2; 8 bases are a match to TRBD1. With V trimmed by 4 bases and J by 6 bases, 11 bases remained unmatched. Germline V gives CDR1 SGHRS, CDR2 YFSETQ. CDR3 size: 16 residues. In DNA, the CDR3 is TGCGCCAGCAGCCCGACAGGGGAACCCCCACCCGGGGAGCTGTTTTTT. Translating it yields CASSPTGEPPPGELFF.